This TCR beta chain was profiled in a study of blood T cell repertoires in COVID-19. Germline V CDR1 and CDR2: SGHNT, YYREEE (reference sequence). CDR3 length: 15 residues. V gave up 4 bases and J gave up 5 bases; unmatched junction bases: 10. Which cohort a participant joined came from the clinical history participants gave. Assay: immunoSEQ multiplex PCR; the TCRdb copy retains only in-frame clones and omits some. The data contain fewer than 200,000 clones, approximately 82% of them singletons. The sequence came from a woman aged 50 to 60 who had recovered from COVID-19. The chain carries TRBV5-4 and TRBJ2-5, with 8 bases identical to TRBD2. Sequenced: PBMCs or T cells enriched from blood (not recorded which). The CDR3 is CASSPGGLAGETQYF. The CDR3 region has the DNA TGTGCCAGCAGCCCGGGGGGCCTAGCGGGCGAGACCCAGTACTTC.